One and the same sample provided the 3 T cell receptor beta chains below, sequenced in a study of OX40 agonist ivuxolimab in advanced cancers. Assay: immunoSEQ multiplex PCR; the TCRdb copy retains only in-frame clones and omits some. Counted here are more than 65,000 clones, around 85% occurring once; the ten biggest clones make up roughly 0.8%. The sequenced sample was CD4+ or CD8+ T cells sorted from blood, obtained in a trial of the OX40 agonist ivuxolimab. Source of these receptors: an adult with an advanced solid tumor such as melanoma, head and neck, liver or kidney cancer.

The CDR3 region has the DNA TGTGCCAGCAGCTTCATACAGGGCGGCTACACCTTC. Protein sequence: CASSFIQGGYTF. The chain has TRBV5-5 and TRBJ1-2; TRBD1 might be the D (6 bases). The V and J ends lost 2 bases and 8 bases respectively, with 10 bases between them. This CDR3 has 12 residues. Germline-derived CDR1 and CDR2 are SGHKS and YYEKEE (reference sequence). Full variable domain (missing parts from reference TRBV5-5 and TRBJ1-2): DAGVTQSPTHLIKTRGQQVTLRCSPISGHKSVSWYQQVLGQGPQFIFQYYEKEERGRGNFPDRFSARQFPNYSSELNVNALLLGDSALYLCASSFIQGGYTFGSGTRLTVV.

This clone was detected only once. The chain has TRBV19 and TRBJ2-1; a possible D gene is TRBD2 (7 bases). The germline CDR1 and CDR2 sequences are LNHDA and SQIVND (reference sequence). Trimming shortened V by 6 bases and J by 6 bases, and 15 bases separated the two germline ends. This CDR3 is built from 14 residues. CDR3 DNA sequence: TGTGCCAGTAGAAGTGGGGGGGCCCTCAATGAGCAGTTCTTC. The encoded protein is CASRSGGALNEQFF.

The V and J genes are TRBV9 and TRBJ2-7; 9 nucleotides match TRBD2. The CDR3 sequence is 14 residues long. CDR1 and CDR2 (germline): SGDLS, YYNGEE. After removal of 10 bases from V and 4 bases from J, the junction contained 12 bases not matched to a gene. The CDR3 DNA follows: TGTGCCTCCGGCGGGGGGGCAGCCTTTTACGAGCAGTACTTC. It yields the protein CASGGGAAFYEQYF.